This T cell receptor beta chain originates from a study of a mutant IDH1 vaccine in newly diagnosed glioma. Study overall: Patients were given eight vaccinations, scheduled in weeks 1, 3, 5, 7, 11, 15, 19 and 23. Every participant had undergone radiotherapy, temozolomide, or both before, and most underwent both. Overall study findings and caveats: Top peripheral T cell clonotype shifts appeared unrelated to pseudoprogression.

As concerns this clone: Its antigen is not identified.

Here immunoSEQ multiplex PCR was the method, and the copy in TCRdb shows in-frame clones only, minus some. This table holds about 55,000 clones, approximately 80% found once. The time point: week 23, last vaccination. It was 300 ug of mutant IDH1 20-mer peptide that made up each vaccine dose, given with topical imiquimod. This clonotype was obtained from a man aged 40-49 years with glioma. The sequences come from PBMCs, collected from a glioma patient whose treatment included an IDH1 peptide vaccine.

CDR3 amino acids: CASRSGANGELFF. Here the CDR3 DNA reads TGTGCCAGCAGGTCGGGGGCGAACGGGGAGCTGTTTTTT. The rearrangement uses TRBV6-6 and TRBJ2-2; the D gene could be TRBD1 or TRBD2 (6 bases each). Germline loops: CDR1 MNHNY, CDR2 SVGAGI (reference sequence). This CDR3 is built from 13 residues. Trimming took off 6 bases at V and 7 bases at J, with 12 bases between the two ends.